This T cell receptor beta chain is from a study of low-dose radiotherapy and immunotherapy resistance in tumors. Across the study: Cohort 2 was treated with 1 Gy per fraction every two weeks, amounting to 13 Gy across 26 weeks.

Indicated time point: after trial treatment. Sample treatment: LDRT plus nivolumab, ipilimumab, low-dose cyclophosphamide and aspirin (RACIN trial). TCR amplification used 15 to 20 PCR cycles, a constant-region primer and a V-primer adapter. In vitro transcription served to amplify the mRNA that had been isolated. TCRdb re-called the reads with MiXCR, one entry per CDR3 protein. The profile covers roughly 48,000 distinct CDR3 sequences, with approximately 35% appearing a single time and under 8.5% taken by the ten largest. The CDR3 has 16 amino acids. Trimming took off 6 bases at V and 3 bases at J, with 20 bases between the two ends. Germline V gives CDR1 MDHEN, CDR2 SYDVKM.

This clonotype was obtained from a male donor with rectosigmoid adenocarcinoma. The sequencing here drew on PBMCs, taken after low-dose radiotherapy plus immunotherapy. The chain uses TRBV28 and TRBJ1-2; weak D call: TRBD1 (6 bases). DNA for the CDR3: TGTGCCAGCAGCTGGGGGGCAGGGGCGCGCTACTATGGCTACACCTTC. Amino acid sequence: CASSWGAGARYYGYTF.